The rows below give T cell receptor beta chains drawn from one sample of a study of shared clonotypes between healthy human individuals. TCRdb's copy holds only in-frame clones and misses some; the assay was immunoSEQ multiplex PCR. The sample yields a few million clones, around 95% seen once. Specimen: naive CD4+ T cells sorted from blood. The source is a man younger than 35 in good health. Both conserved end residues are part of each CDR3. D genes are given only for firm matches. Rows give clone size only sometimes, using once, few, many, or a class for an expanded clone.

clone_size,v_call,d_call,j_call,cdr3_nt,cdr3_aa
-,TRBV29-1,-,TRBJ2-7,TGCAGCGTTGACCTCGGGAGTGGGTATTGGGGGAACGAGCAGTACTTC,CSVDLGSGYWGNEQYF
once,TRBV6-1,TRBD1,TRBJ2-7,TGTGCCAGCAAACAGGGGAAGTCCTACGAGCAGTACTTC,CASKQGKSYEQYF
-,TRBV6-1,-,TRBJ1-2,TGTGCCAGCAGTGGAGGCGGGAACCGTATCTATGGCTACACCTTC,CASSGGGNRIYGYTF
once,TRBV4-3,TRBD1,TRBJ1-2,TGCGCCAGTAGGGGGACAGATCTAGCTAACTATGGCTACACCTTC,CASRGTDLANYGYTF
-,TRBV7-2,-,TRBJ2-5,TGTGCCAGCAGCTCACAGGGTGGCGAGACCCAGTACTTC,CASSSQGGETQYF
-,TRBV7-7,-,TRBJ2-3,TGTGCTAGCAGCTTAGTTATCAGGGGAGCAGATACGCAGTATTTT,CASSLVIRGADTQYF
-,TRBV5-4,-,TRBJ1-1,TGTGCCAGCAGCTTGGCCAAGACGAACACTGAAGCTTTCTTT,CASSLAKTNTEAFF
-,TRBV6-6,-,TRBJ2-5,TGTGCCAGCAGAAAGACAGCATCGGAGACCCAGTACTTC,CASRKTASETQYF
-,TRBV18,-,TRBJ1-2,TGTGCCAGCTCATCGGACATCCTGAGTTTCTATGGCTACACCTTC,CASSSDILSFYGYTF
-,TRBV9,-,TRBJ1-5,TGTGCCAGCAGTGCGGGCGTGACTAGCAATCAGCCCCAGCATTTT,CASSAGVTSNQPQHF
once,TRBV5-8,-,TRBJ2-5,TGTGCCAGCAGCTTGGCCTTCAATGTCTTTCAAGAGACCCAGTACTTC,CASSLAFNVFQETQYF
-,TRBV14,TRBD1,TRBJ1-5,TGTGCCAGCAGCCCAAGGACAGGAGGGCCCCAGCATTTT,CASSPRTGGPQHF
once,TRBV19,TRBD1,TRBJ1-4,TGTGCCAGTAGTAAAACTCGGGACAGGGGAAGGATTGAAAAACTGTTTTTT,CASSKTRDRGRIEKLFF
-,TRBV29-1,-,TRBJ1-2,TGCAGCGTTTCCCAGTGGGGGAGGTATGGCTACACCTTC,CSVSQWGRYGYTF